These T cell receptor beta chains were read from a single sample in a study of blood T cell repertoires in COVID-19. Profiled with immunoSEQ multiplex PCR; TCRdb holds only in-frame clones, not every one. This table holds more than 65,000 clones, roughly 82% found once. The sequenced sample consisted of peripheral blood. The receptors stem from a human donor in a cohort sampled during active COVID-19. Both conserved end residues are trimmed from each CDR3.

v_call cdr3_aa
TRBV3-1/TRBV3-2 ASSLRLAGVSETQY
TRBV21-1 ASSKEEKRDSREIDSNQPQH
TRBV11-2 ASSLGDRVNTEAF
TRBV7-2 ASSLARIRGVGRKNYEQY
TRBV7-2 ASSLWSGEHYEQY
TRBV21-1 ASSKCRTSGDFTGELF
TRBV5-1 ASSLSGLASGEQY
TRBV7-9 ASSQGLAGGSEQF
TRBV7-2 ASSSQGYGYT
TRBV7-2 ASTQTGVGNQPQH
TRBV7-3 ASARAGGSYEQY
TRBV7-2 ASSFKQTGEQY
TRBV9 ASSVAMNPEAF
TRBV19 ASRDRVPDTQY
TRBV3-1/TRBV3-2 ASSQGRGDYGYT
TRBV6-5 ASSYGRGLYEQY
TRBV19 ASSGRDSGQETQY
TRBV7-8 ASSEGLAGADTQY
TRBV19 ASTPGTGFGEQY
TRBV19 ASRAPDRGYSVGNTIY
TRBV18 ASSPAGGSYEQY
TRBV9 ASSQDYNEQF
TRBV7-6 ASSMTGTGGGYGYT
TRBV6-6 ASSYREYEQY
TRBV2 ASSRQGAGYGYT
TRBV5-4 ASSLGGTGELF
TRBV11-3 ASSRVAGGLYNEQF
TRBV5-6 ASSLITEKTNEKLF
TRBV15 ATSEWASGGRKETQY
TRBV7-3 ASSAAGPRSPLH
TRBV19 ASKASGVYEQY
TRBV19 ASKPNGGRSSYNSPLH
TRBV7-2 ASSLASNSGANVLT
TRBV7-9 ASSLIDYEQY
TRBV7-8 ASSRGGSYGYT
TRBV3-1/TRBV3-2 ASSQEFAGSRGSPLH
TRBV5-4 ASSLMGGLSTDTQY
TRBV7-6 ASSLRTRYEQF
TRBV5-6 ASSHRDQETQY
TRBV29-1 SVGAGSTDTQY
TRBV18 ASSPPPGEQY
TRBV29-1 SVTQTGQGGQY
TRBV4-1 ASSRDIGSYNEQF
TRBV5-1 ASSRDSATNEKLF
TRBV5-4 ASSLALGKTETQY
TRBV7-2 ASSTMAGSTDTQY
TRBV11-2 ASSFPTGVPGTGGGYT
TRBV6-2/TRBV6-3 ASSYQGGRTDTQY
TRBV15 ATSRDWRLGFNYEQY
TRBV18 ASSPPDRGYMNTEAF
TRBV27 ASKRGGGYEQY
TRBV4-2 ASSPVRLAGGPMQETQY
TRBV29-1 SVEDRLTGGVLEAF
TRBV7-8 ASSARDLGYEQY